This T cell receptor (beta chain) was observed in a study of cytomegalovirus exposure and HLA in healthy donors. Whole-study findings and limits: Later genetic work tied a missense DCLRE1C variant to beta-chain V and J trimming. A later analysis found common viral pathogens apparently linked to several of the most significant clusters. The authors later found most CMV-associated TCR beta chains appeared HLA-restricted.

The PCR had 60 Vbeta and 13 Jbeta primers. Clones were sequenced by immunoSEQ multiplex PCR, and TCRdb holds only the in-frame ones, with some missing. Among around 150,000 clones listed, around three quarters were seen once. With respect to this clone: Its antigen is as yet unknown.

Donors likely had unrecorded immune exposures despite being nominally healthy when sampled. The CDR3 has 14 residues. V dropped 2 bases and J dropped 4 bases, with 11 bases sitting between them. Germline loops: CDR1 LNHDA, CDR2 SQIVND (reference sequence). The sequence came from a man aged 35 to 55 in good health and CMV-seronegative. The rearrangement links TRBV19 to TRBJ2-5, with TRBD1 as a possible D gene (6 bases). Input material: PBMCs. The DNA of the CDR3 is TGTGCCAGTAGTATAACAGGGATAACAGAGACCCAGTACTTC. Protein: CASSITGITETQYF.